The 14 T cell receptor beta chains below all came from one sample that was sequenced in a study of T cell responses to AZD1222 COVID-19 vaccine. Measured with immunoSEQ multiplex PCR; TCRdb has only the in-frame clones, and not every one. The sample holds about 140,000 clones, 92% seen once. This specimen was peripheral blood, taken on day 0 of AZD1222 vaccination. All receptors come from an adult in good health.

The chain joins TRBV25-1 to TRBJ2-5; tentative D call: TRBD2 (6 bases). Per germline, CDR1 MGHDK and CDR2 SYGVNS. This CDR3 contains 13 residues. V dropped 1 base and J dropped 5 bases, with 8 bases sitting between them. DNA of the CDR3: TGTGCCAGCAGTGAATTCGGAGGGGAGACCCAGTACTTC. Translated, it gives CASSEFGGETQYF. Drawing the rest from reference TRBV25-1 and TRBJ2-5, the complete variable domain is EADIYQTPRYLVIGTGKKITLECSQTMGHDKMYWYQQDPGMELHLIHYSYGVNSTEKGDLSSESTVSRIRTEHFPLTLESARPSHTSQYLCASSEFGGETQYFGPGTRLLVL.

The chain uses TRBV24-1 and TRBJ2-7; D ambiguous. This CDR3 contains 11 residues. Trimming shortened V by 9 bases and J by 9 bases, and 14 bases separated the two germline ends. In germline, CDR1 is KGHDR, CDR2 SFDVKD. CDR3 sequence (DNA): TGTGCCACCGAGAAGCAGGCTGGGCAGTACTTC. It codes for CATEKQAGQYF.

The chain employs TRBV19 and TRBJ2-6, with 10 bases aligning to TRBD2. V was pared by 3 bases and J by 0 bases, with 5 bases of the junction left unmatched. The germline CDR1 and CDR2 sequences are LNHDA and SQIVND (reference sequence). This CDR3 is built from 18 residues. CDR3 sequence: CASSILSGRASGANVLTF. The CDR3 DNA reads TGTGCCAGTAGTATTTTGAGCGGGAGGGCCTCTGGGGCCAACGTCCTGACTTTC.

J is TRBJ1-2 and V is TRBV21-1; the table's D call, TRBD1, has no DNA check behind it. TRBV21-1 is designated a pseudogene. The CDR3 has 17 amino acids. The CDR3 protein is CASSKRGMVDRFYGYTF. The CDR3 DNA follows: TGTGCCAGCAGCAAAAGAGGGATGGTAGACAGGTTCTATGGCTACACCTTC.

This clone has a single count. The chain carries TRBV6-5 and TRBJ1-1; possibly TRBD1 for D (5 bases). Deletions cut 6 bases from V and 13 bases from J, with 24 bases between. The CDR3 loop spans 14 amino acids. Germline V gene data show CDR1 as MNHEY and CDR2 as SVGAGI. The CDR3 loop is CASSPRRDRISGFF. In DNA, the CDR3 is TGTGCCAGCAGCCCGAGAAGGGACCGGATTTCAGGTTTCTTT.

The gene calls are TRBV6-5 and TRBJ2-7, with 7 bases aligning to TRBD1. V dropped 7 bases and J dropped 2; count of bases not matched to a gene: 8. Germline loops: CDR1 MNHEY, CDR2 SVGAGI. The CDR3 covers 14 residues. Here the CDR3 reads CASNWGQQTYEQYF. The DNA for the CDR3 is TGTGCCAGCAACTGGGGACAGCAGACCTACGAGCAGTACTTC.

The rearrangement joins TRBV11-2 to TRBJ1-4; D is perhaps TRBD1 (5 bases). The CDR3 covers 15 residues. Germline V gene sequence: CDR1 SGHAT, CDR2 FQNNGV. With 0 bases removed from V and 8 bases from J, the gap between germline ends came to 13 bases. CDR3 nucleotides: TGTGCCAGCAGCTTAGAGATGATGACAGTCGAAAAACTGTTTTTT. Translating gives CASSLEMMTVEKLFF.

The V and J genes are TRBV5-1 and TRBJ2-5, with 12 bases that match TRBD2. V lost 1 base and J lost 5; bases outside the gene matches: 6. CDR3 length equals 16 residues. Germline CDR1 SGHRS, CDR2 YFSETQ. This CDR3 reads CASSLLLAGGGETQYF. The CDR3 DNA reads TGCGCCAGCAGCTTGTTACTAGCGGGAGGAGGGGAGACCCAGTACTTC.

The CDR3 spells CASETPHGRRTGELFF. In nucleotides, the CDR3 is TGTGCCAGCGAAACCCCTCACGGGCGAAGGACCGGGGAGCTGTTTTTT. V gene TRBV6-4 combines with J gene TRBJ2-2; D is unclear. V lost 8 bases and J 5 bases, leaving 21 bases between the germline ends. Germline values: CDR1 MRHNA, CDR2 SNTAGT. The CDR3 contains 16 residues.

The rearrangement uses TRBV5-1 and TRBJ2-2; 8 bases are a match to TRBD2. The V segment lost 1 base and the J segment 4 bases; nucleotides outside the gene matches: 6. This CDR3 has 16 amino acids. CDR1 and CDR2 (germline): SGHRS, YFSETQ. The CDR3 sequence is CASSLSGRVPTGELFF. In nucleotides, the CDR3 is TGCGCCAGCAGCTTGAGCGGGAGAGTCCCCACCGGGGAGCTGTTTTTT. Variable domain in full (rest from reference TRBV5-1 and TRBJ2-2): KAGVTQTPRYLIKTRGQQVTLSCSPISGHRSVSWYQQTPGQGLQFLFEYFSETQRNKGNFPGRFSGRQFSNSRSEMNVSTLELGDSALYLCASSLSGRVPTGELFFGEGSRLTVL.

Only one count was recorded for this clone. The chain employs TRBV10-2 and TRBJ1-1; D is possibly TRBD1 (5 bases). The germline V and J ends were trimmed by 7 bases and 6 bases, with 9 bases remaining between them. Germline V gives CDR1 WSHSY, CDR2 SAAADI. The CDR3 sequence is 11 residues long. The CDR3 nucleotides read TGCGCCAGCAAGATGGGGGCTGAAGCTTTCTTT. Amino acids: CASKMGAEAFF.

The V gene is TRBV29-1, the J gene TRBJ1-1; the D gene is possibly TRBD1 (6 bases). V shed 4 bases and J shed 12 bases, with 18 bases lying between them. Germline CDR1 SQVTM, CDR2 ANQGSEA. The CDR3 consists of 12 residues. The DNA for the CDR3 is TGCAGCGTTGCCCCGGGGGGGACAACGTCTTTCTTT. Translation gives CSVAPGGTTSFF.

The chain is built from TRBV5-4 and TRBJ2-7; TRBD2 matches at 7 bases. The CDR3 length is 13 residues. Germline assignment: CDR1 SGHNT and CDR2 YYREEE (reference sequence). Trimming cost V 5 bases and J 5 bases; bases outside gene matches: 7. CDR3 residues: CASRLYREDEQYF. CDR3 nucleotides: TGTGCCAGCAGATTGTACCGGGAGGACGAGCAGTACTTC.

The gene calls are TRBV19 and TRBJ1-3; no clear D gene. Trimming removed 6 bases at V and 2 bases at J, with 8 bases between. Germline values: CDR1 LNHDA, CDR2 SQIVND (reference sequence). CDR3 size: 13 residues. CDR3 in DNA: TGTGCCAGTAGGCACGGAGCTGGAAACACCATATATTTT. This encodes CASRHGAGNTIYF.